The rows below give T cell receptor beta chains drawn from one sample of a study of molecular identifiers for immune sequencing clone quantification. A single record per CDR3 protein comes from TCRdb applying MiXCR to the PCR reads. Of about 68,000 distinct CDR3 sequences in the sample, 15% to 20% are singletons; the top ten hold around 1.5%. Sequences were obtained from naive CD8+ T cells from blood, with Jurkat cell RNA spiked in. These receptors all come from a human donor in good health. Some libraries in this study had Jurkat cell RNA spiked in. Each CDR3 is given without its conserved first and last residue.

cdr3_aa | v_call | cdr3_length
ASGQDRRRVGEQY | TRBV3-1 | 13
ASSLDLAGVPNEQF | TRBV5-4 | 14
ASSEGPIYEQF | TRBV13 | 11
ASSLDLDGRADPDTQY | TRBV11-2 | 16
ASTIPGGVREQY | TRBV6-6 | 12
SARDPGTSYNEQF | TRBV20-1 | 13
ASSYPGPEQF | TRBV6-5 | 10
ASSEGGGQPQH | TRBV25-1 | 11
ASSYQGAGEQY | TRBV6-5 | 11
ASSSDYDTQY | TRBV7-8 | 10